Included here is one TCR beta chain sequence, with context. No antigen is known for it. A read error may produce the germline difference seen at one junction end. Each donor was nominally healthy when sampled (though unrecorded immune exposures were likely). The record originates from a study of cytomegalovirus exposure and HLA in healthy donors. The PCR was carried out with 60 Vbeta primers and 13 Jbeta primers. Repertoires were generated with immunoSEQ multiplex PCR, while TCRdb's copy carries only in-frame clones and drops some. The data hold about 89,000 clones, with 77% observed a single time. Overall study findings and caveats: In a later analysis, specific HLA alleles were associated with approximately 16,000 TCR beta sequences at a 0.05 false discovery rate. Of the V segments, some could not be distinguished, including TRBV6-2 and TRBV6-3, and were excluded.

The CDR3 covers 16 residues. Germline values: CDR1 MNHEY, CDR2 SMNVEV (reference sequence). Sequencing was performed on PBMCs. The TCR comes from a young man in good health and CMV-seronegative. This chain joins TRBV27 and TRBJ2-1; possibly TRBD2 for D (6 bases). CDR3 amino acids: CATSGGNNPFYNEQFF. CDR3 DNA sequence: TGTGCCACCAGTGGGGGGAATAATCCGTTCTACAATGAGCAGTTCTTC.